Listed below are T cell receptor beta chains from one sample, sequenced in a study of Graves' ophthalmopathy and Graves' hyperthyroidism. TCRdb reanalysed the multiplex PCR reads using MiXCR and keeps one entry per CDR3 protein. The sample shows about half a million distinct CDR3 sequences, roughly an eighth of them seen only once. The sequencing input was blood. The source is a woman in her thirties with Graves' ophthalmopathy. Each CDR3 is given with its conserved first and last residue. A D gene is named only where the DNA matches it firmly. Rows give clone size only sometimes, using once, few, many, or a class for an expanded clone.

TRBV28	-	many	TRBJ2-7	CASDVSGNNPYEQYF	TGTGCCAGCGACGTTTCGGGGAATAATCCCTACGAGCAGTACTTC
TRBV24-1	-	many	TRBJ1-2	CATSGSTSRGGYTF	TGTGCCACCAGTGGGTCAACCTCTAGGGGTGGCTACACCTTC
TRBV6-2/TRBV6-3	-	many	TRBJ1-5	CASSYSGISNQPQHF	TGTGCCAGCAGTTACTCCGGGATAAGCAATCAGCCCCAGCATTTT
TRBV11-2	-	many	TRBJ2-6	CASSLVRVMGANVLTF	TGTGCCAGCAGCTTAGTGAGGGTCATGGGGGCCAACGTCCTGACTTTC
TRBV19	-	many	TRBJ1-1	CASSGDRWEGTEAFF	TGTGCCAGTAGTGGTGACAGGTGGGAGGGCACTGAAGCTTTCTTT
TRBV29-1	-	few	TRBJ1-2	CSANTGNYGYTF	TGCAGCGCCAACACAGGAAACTATGGCTACACCTTC
TRBV2	-	few	TRBJ2-4	CASKRTRGNIQYF	TGTGCCAGCAAGAGGACCCGGGGAAACATTCAGTACTTC
TRBV6-5	-	-	TRBJ2-7	CASSSTAGTRGYEQYF	TGTGCCAGCAGTTCCACGGCAGGGACGCGTGGCTACGAGCAGTACTTC
TRBV4-1	-	few	TRBJ1-1	CASSLRASQNTEAFF	TGCGCCAGCAGCCTGAGGGCCAGCCAGAACACTGAAGCTTTCTTT
TRBV6-1	-	few	TRBJ1-1	CASSAPSDVDTEAFF	TGTGCCAGCAGCGCACCCTCGGACGTAGACACTGAAGCTTTCTTT
TRBV9	TRBD1	many	TRBJ2-2	CASSPRRTGSNTGELFF	TGTGCCAGCAGCCCCAGGCGGACAGGATCGAACACCGGGGAGCTGTTTTTT
TRBV4-1	-	few	TRBJ1-2	CASSHRDSNYGYTF	TGCGCCAGCAGCCATCGCGACAGTAACTATGGCTACACCTTC
TRBV19	-	few	TRBJ2-2	CASSVRPPKNTGELFF	TGTGCCAGTAGTGTCCGACCCCCCAAGAACACCGGGGAGCTGTTTTTT
TRBV6-1	-	many	TRBJ1-5	CASSVQPNQPQHF	TGTGCCAGCAGTGTTCAGCCCAATCAGCCCCAGCATTTT
TRBV6-4	TRBD2	many	TRBJ2-7	CASSAQHYKTSGTYEQYF	TGTGCCAGCAGTGCTCAACACTACAAGACTAGCGGGACCTACGAGCAGTACTTC
TRBV6-5	-	many	TRBJ1-1	CASSKMGRNTEAFF	TGTGCCAGCAGCAAGATGGGAAGAAACACTGAAGCTTTCTTT
TRBV20-1	-	few	TRBJ2-7	CSARRAGLAAAGEQYF	TGCAGTGCTCGGAGGGCAGGCTTAGCGGCGGCCGGGGAGCAGTACTTC
TRBV20-1	TRBD1	many	TRBJ2-7	CSADDRATYEQYF	TGCAGTGCTGATGACAGGGCCACCTACGAGCAGTACTTC
TRBV6-1	-	-	TRBJ2-7	CASSEEASYEQYF	TGTGCCAGCAGTGAAGAAGCCTCCTACGAGCAGTACTTC
TRBV7-2	-	many	TRBJ1-6	CASSLEGVRSPLHF	TGTGCCAGCAGCTTAGAAGGTGTTCGCTCACCCCTCCACTTT
TRBV20-1	-	many	TRBJ2-5	CSARDGAGPQETQYF	TGCAGTGCTAGAGATGGGGCCGGCCCCCAAGAGACCCAGTACTTC
TRBV30	-	many	TRBJ1-5	CAWGLLRDQPQHF	TGTGCCTGGGGCCTCTTAAGGGATCAGCCCCAGCATTTT
TRBV20-1	-	many	TRBJ2-7	CSARDGAGDYEQYF	TGCAGTGCTAGAGATGGGGCAGGGGACTACGAGCAGTACTTC
TRBV13	TRBD1	-	TRBJ2-7	CASSFGTGKYEQYF	TGTGCCAGCAGCTTCGGGACAGGGAAATACGAGCAGTACTTC
TRBV7-3	-	many	TRBJ2-7	CASSFDRLSEQYF	TGTGCCAGCAGCTTCGACAGGCTCAGCGAGCAGTACTTC
TRBV7-9	-	many	TRBJ2-7	CASSLVISEQYF	TGTGCCAGCAGCTTAGTTATATCCGAGCAGTACTTC
TRBV7-2	TRBD2	many	TRBJ2-7	CASSISGDNYEQYF	TGTGCCAGCAGCATTAGCGGGGATAACTACGAGCAGTACTTC
TRBV5-1	TRBD1	many	TRBJ2-6	CASSSGQLSGANVLTF	TGCGCCAGCAGCTCGGGACAGCTCTCTGGGGCCAACGTCCTGACTTTC
TRBV19	TRBD1	many	TRBJ1-1	CASSIPGTGAPSTEAFF	TGTGCCAGTAGTATCCCCGGGACAGGGGCGCCATCCACTGAAGCTTTCTTT
TRBV4-1	TRBD2	many	TRBJ2-7	CASSPPGLAGLFYEQYF	TGCGCCAGCAGCCCGCCGGGACTAGCGGGCCTATTCTACGAGCAGTACTTC
TRBV28	TRBD2	-	TRBJ2-7	CASRDSGRTYEQYF	TGTGCCAGCAGGGATAGCGGGAGGACCTACGAGCAGTACTTC
TRBV12-3/TRBV12-4	TRBD1	-	TRBJ2-7	CASSPPRQGFDEQYF	TGTGCCAGCAGTCCCCCCCGACAGGGGTTCGACGAGCAGTACTTC